These T cell receptor beta chains were read from a single sample in a study of long-term antiretroviral therapy in people with HIV. Clones were sequenced by immunoSEQ multiplex PCR, and TCRdb holds only the in-frame ones, with some missing. The data show 15,000 to 20,000 clones, over 75% seen once. The sample in question was unsorted PBMCs, obtained 0.3 years after starting antiretroviral therapy. The receptors stem from a man in his late teens or twenties with HIV. Both conserved end residues are trimmed from each CDR3. Fields, in order: V gene, J gene, D gene, CDR3 protein. A D gene is named only where the DNA matches it firmly.

V: TRBV5-6; J: TRBJ1-1; D: TRBD1; CDR3: ASSPPTGGFTEAF
V: TRBV23-1; J: TRBJ1-5; D: -; CDR3: ASSQSRGGCDRSNQPQH
V: TRBV7-2; J: TRBJ1-2; D: -; CDR3: ASSSPNYGYT
V: TRBV30; J: TRBJ1-1; D: -; CDR3: AGRTLNTEAF
V: TRBV15; J: TRBJ1-3; D: -; CDR3: ATSAGTSSGNTIY
V: TRBV5-1; J: TRBJ1-2; D: -; CDR3: ASSSGQLNYGYT
V: TRBV7-9; J: TRBJ1-2; D: -; CDR3: ASRINDRNYGYT
V: TRBV7-9; J: TRBJ1-2; D: TRBD1; CDR3: ASSPRDRGLYGYT
V: TRBV2; J: TRBJ1-1; D: -; CDR3: ASTPPSRTANDEAF
V: TRBV9; J: TRBJ1-1; D: -; CDR3: ASSPLSMNTEAF
V: TRBV7-9; J: TRBJ2-3; D: TRBD2; CDR3: ASSLTGGGNTDTQY
V: TRBV28; J: TRBJ1-2; D: TRBD1; CDR3: ASRIDRGYRNYGYT
V: TRBV4-1; J: TRBJ2-2; D: -; CDR3: ASSQAQGPTGELF
V: TRBV6-5; J: TRBJ2-3; D: -; CDR3: ASSLVGATDTQY
V: TRBV5-1; J: TRBJ1-1; D: TRBD1; CDR3: ASSLGQGDPNTEAF
V: TRBV4-1; J: TRBJ2-6; D: TRBD1; CDR3: ASSQDWGQGGLPGANVLT
V: TRBV19; J: TRBJ1-5; D: -; CDR3: ASSMGRNQPQH
V: TRBV7-9; J: TRBJ2-5; D: -; CDR3: ASSLGGRGVQETQY
V: TRBV13; J: TRBJ2-2; D: -; CDR3: ASSFRRVVRVTGELF
V: TRBV2; J: TRBJ1-1; D: -; CDR3: AGGELGNTEAF
V: TRBV10-2; J: TRBJ2-7; D: -; CDR3: ASTTGTATYEQY
V: TRBV9; J: TRBJ1-5; D: -; CDR3: ASSVGDGNQPQH
V: TRBV12-5; J: TRBJ1-2; D: -; CDR3: ASGLVQGPRNYGYT
V: TRBV18; J: TRBJ1-4; D: -; CDR3: ASSPQPGANEKLF
V: TRBV5-6; J: TRBJ2-7; D: -; CDR3: ASSPTDSYEQY
V: TRBV27; J: TRBJ1-5; D: TRBD1; CDR3: ASSQQQGGADQPQH
V: TRBV6-6; J: TRBJ2-5; D: TRBD1; CDR3: ASSYRDREQETQY
V: TRBV10-3; J: TRBJ1-1; D: -; CDR3: AISESIGVGTEAF
V: TRBV6-5; J: TRBJ2-3; D: TRBD2; CDR3: ASGGTSQFDTQY
V: TRBV15; J: TRBJ1-1; D: TRBD1; CDR3: ATRTTGLSTTEAF
V: TRBV19; J: TRBJ2-7; D: -; CDR3: ASKGVSSYEQY
V: TRBV7-9; J: TRBJ2-5; D: -; CDR3: ASSLVGGGVAETQY
V: TRBV19; J: TRBJ2-1; D: TRBD2; CDR3: ASSKFGSGGARLEQF
V: TRBV28; J: TRBJ2-2; D: TRBD1; CDR3: ASGGQANTGELF
V: TRBV6-6; J: TRBJ1-5; D: -; CDR3: ASSYSRPVEHQPQH
V: TRBV27; J: TRBJ2-7; D: -; CDR3: ASSTGFAYEQY
V: TRBV6-4; J: TRBJ2-7; D: -; CDR3: ASSDSGGPRLKEYKN
V: TRBV4-1; J: TRBJ2-5; D: -; CDR3: ASSQGTRTETQY
V: TRBV10-3; J: TRBJ1-2; D: -; CDR3: AISPDNYGYT
V: TRBV2; J: TRBJ1-1; D: -; CDR3: ASSPYAEAF
V: TRBV9; J: TRBJ1-1; D: -; CDR3: ASSVGKGGLTEAF
V: TRBV7-9; J: TRBJ1-2; D: TRBD1; CDR3: ASSLSVRSGDRWDYGYT
V: TRBV11-1; J: TRBJ1-4; D: -; CDR3: ASSLGTTNEKLF
V: TRBV6-4; J: TRBJ2-1; D: -; CDR3: ASSDSSGANNEQF
V: TRBV4-1; J: TRBJ2-2; D: -; CDR3: ASSQGGGELF
V: TRBV11-2; J: TRBJ2-7; D: -; CDR3: ASSLPSDEQY
V: TRBV19; J: TRBJ2-2; D: TRBD2; CDR3: ASSTTGTSGFLPGELF
V: TRBV7-9; J: TRBJ1-5; D: -; CDR3: ASSLGQTNQPQH
V: TRBV9; J: TRBJ1-1; D: -; CDR3: ASSGERGQDTEAF
V: TRBV19; J: TRBJ2-3; D: TRBD2; CDR3: ASSMAWRGGTDTQY